These T cell receptor beta chains were read from a single sample in a study of blood T cells in healthy people across ages. TCRdb reprocessed the 5' RACE reads with MiXCR, giving one entry per CDR3 protein. This sample has about 800,000 distinct CDR3 sequences, with more than 20% found just once. The data also belong to a second study, concerning T cells of mothers and their children.

Sequenced sample: blood. The receptor set was obtained from a boy between 10 and 17 years old in good health. Both conserved end residues are part of each CDR3. D genes are given only for firm matches. Clone size is stated in some rows and not others, as once, few, many or a class when expanded.

d_call	clone_size	v_call	j_call	cdr3_aa	cdr3_nt
TRBD2	NA	TRBV7-9	TRBJ2-1	CASAPMGAGTDLTYNEQFF	TGTGCCAGCGCGCCCATGGGAGCGGGGACTGATTTAACCTACAATGAGCAGTTCTTC
NA	NA	TRBV9	TRBJ2-1	CASSVAREKYNEQFF	TGTGCCAGCAGCGTAGCTCGGGAGAAATACAATGAGCAGTTCTTC
NA	NA	TRBV28	TRBJ2-1	CASIDRISYNEQFF	TGTGCCAGCATAGACAGGATTTCGTACAATGAGCAGTTCTTC
NA	NA	TRBV30	TRBJ2-5	CAWSPQQETQYF	TGTGCCTGGAGTCCTCAACAAGAGACCCAGTACTTC
NA	NA	TRBV20-1	TRBJ2-4	CSARARGDIQYF	TGCAGTGCTCGTGCACGCGGGGACATTCAGTACTTC
NA	NA	TRBV28	TRBJ2-7	CASGRQSSYEQYF	TGTGCCAGCGGACGGCAGAGCTCCTACGAGCAGTACTTC
NA	NA	TRBV20-1	TRBJ2-6	CSATTPGANVLTF	TGCAGTGCTACTACCCCTGGGGCCAACGTCCTGACTTTC
NA	NA	TRBV5-1	TRBJ2-5	CASSWGGGKEQYF	TGCGCCAGCAGCTGGGGTGGCGGGAAAGAGCAGTACTTC
NA	few	TRBV29-1	TRBJ1-2	CSVETRGCTF	TGCAGCGTTGAGACTAGGGGCTGCACCTTC
TRBD1	few	TRBV4-3	TRBJ2-5	CASSPTGGSETQYF	TGCGCCAGCAGCCCTACAGGGGGGAGTGAGACCCAGTACTTC
TRBD1	NA	TRBV27	TRBJ2-1	CASSLEGGVSLVEQFF	TGTGCCAGCAGTTTAGAAGGGGGCGTTAGTCTGGTTGAGCAGTTCTTC
TRBD1	NA	TRBV9	TRBJ2-1	CASSAVYGTGDNEQFF	TGTGCCAGCAGCGCGGTGTATGGGACAGGGGACAATGAGCAGTTCTTC
NA	many	TRBV7-9	TRBJ1-6	CASSLQGSYNSPLHF	TGTGCCAGCAGCTTACAGGGGTCCTATAATTCACCCCTCCACTTT
NA	few	TRBV29-1	TRBJ2-3	CSVEGATFTDTQYF	TGCAGCGTTGAAGGGGCGACTTTCACAGATACGCAGTATTTT
NA	NA	TRBV10-3	TRBJ2-7	CAISDPWGGDEQYF	TGTGCCATCAGTGACCCTTGGGGGGGCGACGAGCAGTACTTC
NA	many	TRBV20-1	TRBJ2-7	CSAPTGYEQYF	TGCAGTGCCCCGACAGGCTACGAGCAGTACTTC
TRBD1	NA	TRBV19	TRBJ1-2	CASSALGQGDGYTF	TGTGCCAGTAGCGCCTTGGGACAGGGAGATGGCTACACCTTC
NA	NA	TRBV19	TRBJ1-1	CASEAGALSTEAFF	TGTGCCAGTGAGGCGGGGGCGCTGAGCACTGAAGCTTTCTTT
NA	few	TRBV6-5	TRBJ2-3	CASSSVRGPPDTQYF	TGTGCCAGCAGTTCTGTCAGGGGTCCCCCAGATACGCAGTATTTT
TRBD1	NA	TRBV7-3	TRBJ2-1	CASSPGQGENYNEQFF	TGTGCCAGCAGCCCAGGACAGGGGGAAAACTACAACGAGCAGTTCTTC
TRBD2	few	TRBV3-1	TRBJ2-4	CASSSGGAQVAKNIQYF	TGTGCCAGCAGCTCGGGGGGAGCACAGGTTGCCAAAAACATTCAGTACTTC
TRBD2	few	TRBV7-8	TRBJ2-7	CASSSSGTASGEQYF	TGTGCCAGCAGCTCTAGCGGAACCGCTTCGGGGGAGCAGTACTTC
TRBD2	few	TRBV2	TRBJ2-5	CASSEMRLAPETQYF	TGTGCCAGCAGTGAAATGAGACTAGCGCCGGAGACCCAGTACTTC
NA	few	TRBV12-3/TRBV12-4	TRBJ1-2	CASTADGYGYTF	TGTGCCAGCACCGCGGACGGCTATGGCTACACCTTC
TRBD1	NA	TRBV29-1	TRBJ2-5	CSVLGQGAQTQYF	TGCAGCGTTTTAGGGCAGGGGGCACAGACCCAGTACTTC
NA	NA	TRBV14	TRBJ2-5	CASSPWGPKRAETQYF	TGTGCCAGCAGCCCATGGGGCCCCAAACGAGCGGAGACCCAGTACTTC
TRBD2	NA	TRBV28	TRBJ2-1	CASAASGTPNEQFF	TGTGCCAGCGCCGCTAGCGGGACCCCCAATGAGCAGTTCTTC
TRBD2	few	TRBV20-1	TRBJ2-1	CSARAQRGISYNEQFF	TGCAGTGCTCGGGCCCAGCGGGGGATCTCCTACAATGAGCAGTTCTTC
NA	NA	TRBV25-1	TRBJ1-4	CASSLVGPTANEKLFF	TGTGCCAGCAGTCTCGTTGGGCCGACAGCTAATGAAAAACTGTTTTTT
TRBD2	few	TRBV19	TRBJ2-7	CASSIGGLAAYEQYF	TGTGCCAGTAGTATAGGCGGACTAGCGGCCTACGAGCAGTACTTC
TRBD2	NA	TRBV11-2	TRBJ2-3	CASSSFLGGKPDTQYF	TGTGCCAGCAGCAGCTTTTTGGGGGGGAAGCCAGATACGCAGTATTTT
TRBD1	few	TRBV7-6	TRBJ2-7	CASSIDREDYEQYF	TGTGCCAGCAGCATTGACAGGGAAGACTACGAGCAGTACTTC
NA	few	TRBV21-1	TRBJ2-3	CASSGRVPPAPGPLEGTDTQYF	TGTGCCAGCAGCGGACGAGTACCACCAGCTCCGGGACCGCTGGAAGGCACAGATACGCAGTATTTT
NA	NA	TRBV20-1	TRBJ2-5	CSASRQGETQYF	TGCAGTGCTAGTCGGCAGGGAGAGACCCAGTACTTC
NA	few	TRBV29-1	TRBJ2-7	CSVVYGSYEQYF	TGCAGCGTTGTTTACGGGTCCTACGAGCAGTACTTC
NA	NA	TRBV12-3/TRBV12-4	TRBJ2-6	CASSFYSGANVLTF	TGTGCCAGCAGTTTCTACTCTGGGGCCAACGTCCTGACTTTC
TRBD1	NA	TRBV29-1	TRBJ2-5	CSVGGQGSGETQYF	TGCAGCGTTGGAGGACAGGGGTCTGGAGAGACCCAGTACTTC
TRBD1	NA	TRBV7-8	TRBJ2-1	CASRGTGTGYNEQFF	TGTGCCAGCAGGGGGACCGGGACAGGGTACAATGAGCAGTTCTTC
NA	few	TRBV11-1	TRBJ2-7	CASSLRRKPCEQYF	TGTGCCAGCAGCTTGAGACGGAAACCCTGCGAGCAGTACTTC
NA	few	TRBV10-3	TRBJ2-6	CAISESPRTSGANVLTF	TGTGCCATCAGTGAGTCGCCCAGAACCTCTGGGGCCAACGTCCTGACTTTC
NA	NA	TRBV6-2/TRBV6-3	TRBJ2-2	CASKRPGELFF	TGTGCCAGCAAAAGACCCGGGGAGCTGTTTTTT
NA	NA	TRBV6-5	TRBJ2-3	CASSYSSGFSTDTQYF	TGTGCCAGCAGTTACTCGAGCGGATTTAGCACAGATACGCAGTATTTT
TRBD1	few	TRBV7-2	TRBJ1-5	CASSFAYRGQGNQPQHF	TGTGCCAGCAGCTTTGCATACAGGGGGCAAGGCAATCAGCCCCAGCATTTT
TRBD2	NA	TRBV12-3/TRBV12-4	TRBJ2-2	CASSHRLAGEIGELFF	TGTGCCAGCAGTCACCGACTAGCGGGGGAGATCGGGGAGCTGTTTTTT
NA	NA	TRBV7-9	TRBJ2-3	CASSLAGWLLTDTQYF	TGTGCCAGCAGCTTAGCGGGATGGCTCCTCACAGATACGCAGTATTTT
NA	NA	TRBV7-3	TRBJ2-1	CASSLEGTFYNEQFF	TGTGCCAGCAGCTTAGAGGGGACCTTTTACAATGAGCAGTTCTTC
NA	once	TRBV9	TRBJ2-3	CASSVDLARSTDTQYF	TGTGCCAGCAGCGTAGATCTAGCGCGAAGCACAGATACGCAGTATTTT
NA	few	TRBV20-1	TRBJ2-1	CSARGQWYNEQFF	TGCAGTGCTAGAGGTCAGTGGTACAATGAGCAGTTCTTC
NA	NA	TRBV11-2	TRBJ2-5	CASSLEKEQYF	TGTGCCAGCAGCTTAGAAAAAGAGCAGTACTTC
NA	many	TRBV7-6	TRBJ2-5	CASSLDSWETQYF	TGTGCCAGCAGCTTAGACAGCTGGGAGACCCAGTACTTC
NA	few	TRBV29-1	TRBJ1-2	CSDSLSGYTF	TGCAGCGACAGTCTTTCTGGCTACACCTTC
TRBD1	NA	TRBV2	TRBJ2-1	CASTQTTGGGNEQFF	TGTGCCAGCACCCAAACGACAGGGGGGGGCAATGAGCAGTTCTTC
TRBD1	NA	TRBV20-1	TRBJ1-2	CSVGQGGRYGYTF	TGCAGTGTAGGACAGGGAGGACGCTATGGCTACACCTTC
TRBD2	once	TRBV7-9	TRBJ2-5	CASHGGLAGITETQYF	TGTGCCAGCCACGGGGGGCTAGCGGGAATAACGGAGACCCAGTACTTC
NA	NA	TRBV12-3/TRBV12-4	TRBJ2-5	CASSSPWGAETQYF	TGTGCCAGCAGTTCCCCCTGGGGCGCGGAGACCCAGTACTTC
NA	few	TRBV20-1	TRBJ2-3	CSAGIGTASTDTQYF	TGCAGTGCAGGGATAGGGACGGCCAGCACAGATACGCAGTATTTT
TRBD1	NA	TRBV7-9	TRBJ1-5	CASSFIRDRGPQPQHF	TGTGCCAGCAGCTTTATCCGGGACAGGGGGCCTCAGCCCCAGCATTTT
TRBD1	NA	TRBV20-1	TRBJ2-5	CSASRTGTETQYF	TGCAGTGCGAGTAGGACAGGGACCGAGACCCAGTACTTC
NA	few	TRBV29-1	TRBJ2-5	CSVDRGDKETQYF	TGCAGCGTTGACCGCGGGGATAAAGAGACCCAGTACTTC
TRBD1	NA	TRBV12-3/TRBV12-4	TRBJ1-2	CASSEQGVVYGHTF	TGTGCCAGCAGCGAGCAGGGGGTTGTCTATGGCCACACCTTC